These 2 T cell receptor beta chains originate from one sample sequenced in a study of T cell repertoires in aging, cancer and after chemotherapy. TCR beta rearrangements were amplified from peripheral blood genomic DNA. A mixed TRB-A/B primer pool amplified rearranged TRB by multiplex touch-down PCR. TCRdb used MiXCR to reprocess the multiplex PCR reads, holding one entry per CDR3 protein. Seen here are roughly 5,500 distinct CDR3 sequences, around a quarter observed once, and the top ten hold approximately 31%. Sequenced: blood. These receptors all come from a human donor with a solid tumor.

This clonotype is judged medium-sized. The genes are TRBV6-6 and TRBJ2-1; perhaps TRBD2 as D (5 bases). Per germline, CDR1 MNHNY and CDR2 SVGAGI (reference sequence). CDR3 length equals 14 residues. V was clipped by 2 bases and J by 9 bases, with 14 bases between them. The CDR3 sequence is CASSYEGWSSEQFF. The CDR3 DNA sequence: TGTGCCAGCAGTTACGAGGGTTGGTCAAGTGAGCAGTTCTTC.

Remarks on this clonotype: Given a much more abundant clone one base away, this may be a read error. The V gene is TRBV12-3 or TRBV12-4, the J gene TRBJ2-7; weak D call: TRBD2 (6 bases). Trimming took 4 bases from V and 3 from J, leaving 13 bases between them. The CDR3 has 14 residues. CDR3 coding DNA: TGTGCCAGCAGTTCTAGCGTGGAAGACTACGAGCAGTACTTC. It specifies CASSSSVEDYEQYF.